This TCR beta chain appears in the sequencing data of a study of blood T cells in healthy people across ages. With a J-beta primer mix and a sample-barcoded 5' primer, a second PCR ran about 7 to 12 cycles. TCRdb redid the calling of the 5' RACE reads with MiXCR, one entry per CDR3 protein. The table lists about 800,000 distinct CDR3 sequences, roughly 25% of them singletons. A single count supports this clonotype. Germline V gene data show CDR1 as SGHVS and CDR2 as FNYEAQ. There are 14 residues in the CDR3. The V end lost 5 bases, the J end lost 5 bases, and 15 bases lay between the germline ends. This sample was also put to use in a study of T cells of mothers and their children.

This TCR was sampled from a boy younger than 18 in good health. Sample: blood. The chain couples TRBV7-6 to TRBJ1-2; D gene unclear. CDR3 sequence reads: CASSPLGGWYGYTF. Written as DNA, the CDR3 is TGTGCCAGCAGCCCACTGGGCGGATGGTATGGCTACACCTTC.